What follows are 32 T cell receptor beta chains derived from one specimen sequenced in a study of cytomegalovirus exposure and HLA in healthy donors. PCR was performed using 60 Vbeta and 13 Jbeta primers. Data came from immunoSEQ multiplex PCR; TCRdb stores just in-frame clones and leaves some out. The table shows fewer than 150,000 clones, with around 82% occurring only once. The specimen was PBMCs. The receptors shown here come from a woman in her forties in good health and CMV-seropositive.

This chain links TRBV7-2 with TRBJ2-5; D is possibly TRBD2 (7 bases). Trimming removed 3 bases from V and 7 bases from J, with 12 bases in between. The germline gives CDR1 SGHTA, CDR2 FQGNSA. The CDR3 extends over 13 amino acids. The CDR3 DNA is TGTGCCAGCAGCTTGGCTAGGGGGGGGACCCAGTACTTC. Protein sequence: CASSLARGGTQYF.

The rearrangement links TRBV28 to TRBJ2-7, with 9 bases fitting TRBD2. The CDR3 length is 16 residues. Germline V gives CDR1 MDHEN, CDR2 SYDVKM. V dropped 5 bases and J dropped 4; count of bases not matched to a gene: 12. The CDR3 sequence: CASSPPGSGSGYEQYF. The CDR3 nucleotides read TGTGCCAGCAGTCCCCCGGGTAGCGGGAGCGGTTACGAGCAGTACTTC.

The chain links TRBV29-1 to TRBJ2-1; D ambiguous. CDR1 and CDR2 from the germline V gene are SQVTM and ANQGSEA. V lost 7 bases to trimming and J lost 1 base, with 11 bases between them. The CDR3 has 13 residues. CDR3 nucleotide sequence: TGCAGCGCTACTACACTTTCCTACAATGAGCAGTTCTTC. The encoded protein is CSATTLSYNEQFF.

The chain is built from TRBV6-1 and TRBJ2-5; tentatively, D is TRBD2 (7 bases). The J call may be incorrect, as the DNA end agrees better with TRBJ2-7. Germline values: CDR1 MNHNS, CDR2 SASEGT. This CDR3 spans 14 amino acids. CDR3 coding DNA: TGTGCCAGCAGAACTAGGGGGGGCTCCTACGAGCAGTACTTC. It codes for CASRTRGGSYEQYF.

This clone has a handful of counts. The rearrangement joins TRBV29-1 to TRBJ1-4; TRBD1 matches 9 bases. V trimming: 5 bases; J trimming: 8 bases; junction bases outside the gene matches: 9. The CDR3 runs 14 residues. In germline, CDR1 is SQVTM, CDR2 ANQGSEA. CDR3 bases: TGCAGCGTTATACCACAGGGGGCGGGGGAAAAACTGTTTTTT. Its translation: CSVIPQGAGEKLFF.

This CDR3 is CASSPQNVQYF. CDR3 in DNA: TGTGCCAGCAGTCCCCAAAATGTGCAGTACTTC. This chain links TRBV2 with TRBJ2-7, with D unclear. Germline V lookup: CDR1 SNHLY, CDR2 FYNNEI. Trimming left V 5 bases short and J 9 bases short, with 11 bases between. This CDR3 spans 11 amino acids.

V is TRBV6-6 and J is TRBJ2-3; D possibly corresponds to TRBD2 (5 bases). Trimming removed 2 bases from V and 0 bases from J, with 9 bases in between. Germline V lookup: CDR1 MNHNY, CDR2 SVGAGI (reference sequence). The CDR3 totals 15 residues. The CDR3 coding sequence is TGTGCCAGCAGTTACGGGAGACCTAGCACAGATACGCAGTATTTT. It translates to CASSYGRPSTDTQYF.

The CDR3 is CASSFGNVGRTYEQYF. The CDR3 nucleotides read TGCGCCAGCAGCTTTGGTAATGTAGGCAGGACCTACGAGCAGTACTTC. V gene TRBV5-1 combines with J gene TRBJ2-7; D is ambiguous. The ends were cut back, 2 bases at V and 2 bases at J, with 17 bases in the middle. The CDR3 is made up of 16 amino acids. The germline gives CDR1 SGHRS, CDR2 YFSETQ. Drawing the rest from reference TRBV5-1 and TRBJ2-7, the complete variable domain is KAGVTQTPRYLIKTRGQQVTLSCSPISGHRSVSWYQQTPGQGLQFLFEYFSETQRNKGNFPGRFSGRQFSNSRSEMNVSTLELGDSALYLCASSFGNVGRTYEQYFGPGTRLTVT.

V gene TRBV5-4 combines with J gene TRBJ1-1; perhaps TRBD1 as D (5 bases). Trimming took off 9 bases at V and 1 base at J, with 19 bases between the two ends. Germline V gene lookup returns CDR1 SGHNT and CDR2 YYREEE (reference sequence). CDR3 length: 15 amino acids. The CDR3 region is CATHGGSLKNTEAFF. The CDR3 region has the DNA TGTGCCACCCACGGGGGGTCCCTTAAGAACACTGAAGCTTTCTTT.

In nucleotides, the CDR3 is TGCGCCAGCAATCAGGGGCCCTACGAGCAGTACTTC. Translated, it gives CASNQGPYEQYF. This chain joins TRBV5-1 and TRBJ2-5, with a weak D call TRBD1 (6 bases). Judging by the DNA end, TRBJ2-7 fits better; the J call may be wrong. Germline V gene data show CDR1 as SGHRS and CDR2 as YFSETQ. This CDR3 spans 12 amino acids.

The chain has TRBV19 and TRBJ1-1; no reliable D call. Germline V lookup: CDR1 LNHDA, CDR2 SQIVND (reference sequence). The CDR3 extends over 13 amino acids. Trimming took off 4 bases at V and 2 bases at J, with 8 bases between the two ends. DNA for the CDR3: TGTGCCAGTAGTACGGTAATAAACACTGAAGCTTTCTTT. Its protein is CASSTVINTEAFF.

V usage is TRBV19 and J usage is TRBJ2-3; D is perhaps TRBD2 (6 bases). This CDR3 comprises 12 residues. Looked up from germline, CDR1 is LNHDA and CDR2 is SQIVND (reference sequence). V shed 6 bases and J shed 2 bases, with 6 bases lying between them. Here the CDR3 reads CASRDYTDTQYF. CDR3 sequence (DNA): TGTGCCAGTAGGGACTACACAGATACGCAGTATTTT.

The chain is built from TRBV28 and TRBJ1-5; TRBD1 might be the D (6 bases). The germline V gene has CDR1 MDHEN and CDR2 SYDVKM. The CDR3 length is 15 residues. V lost 5 bases and J lost 2, with 13 bases in between. The CDR3 reads CASSPWDTGNQPQHF. In nucleotides, the CDR3 is TGTGCCAGCAGTCCTTGGGACACTGGCAATCAGCCCCAGCATTTT. The whole variable domain, filled in from reference TRBV28 and TRBJ1-5, reads DVKVTQSSRYLVKRTGEKVFLECVQDMDHENMFWYRQDPGLGLRLIYFSYDVKMKEKGDIPEGYSVSREKKERFSLILESASTNQTSMYLCASSPWDTGNQPQHFGDGTRLSIL.

This clone has just one count. V gene TRBV6-5 combines with J gene TRBJ2-1; 8 bases fit TRBD1. The trim removed 5 bases at V and 0 bases at J, leaving 3 bases unmatched. This CDR3 contains 15 residues. The germline V gene has CDR1 MNHEY and CDR2 SVGAGI. DNA for the CDR3: TGTGCCAGCAGTCCCGGGACAGGCTCCTACAATGAGCAGTTCTTC. Its translation: CASSPGTGSYNEQFF.

This clone has only a few counts. The CDR3 here is CASSEKSGWNTGELFF. CDR3 bases: TGTGCCAGCAGTGAAAAAAGCGGGTGGAACACCGGGGAGCTGTTTTTT. The chain employs TRBV2 and TRBJ2-2; a weak D match, TRBD2 (6 bases). Germline V gene lookup returns CDR1 SNHLY and CDR2 FYNNEI. This CDR3 region has 16 residues. V lost 2 bases and J lost 1, with 11 bases in between.

The CDR3 loop reads CASSPIDLANTEAFF. Here the CDR3 DNA reads TGTGCCAGCTCACCAATCGATCTGGCGAACACTGAAGCTTTCTTT. V is TRBV18 and J is TRBJ1-1; no clear D gene. The CDR3 extends over 15 amino acids. CDR1 is KGHSH and CDR2 is LQKENI in the germline V gene. The V gene lost 2 bases and the J gene lost 1 base, with 11 bases spanning the gap. Filled out from reference TRBV18 and TRBJ1-1, the complete variable domain reads NAGVMQNPRHLVRRRGQEARLRCSPMKGHSHVYWYRQLPEEGLKFMVYLQKENIIDESGMPKERFSAEFPKEGPSILRIQQVVRGDSAAYFCASSPIDLANTEAFFGQGTRLTVV.

The CDR3 DNA follows: TGTGCCAGCAAAGGAGATAGCAATCAGCCCCAGCATTTT. Encoded protein: CASKGDSNQPQHF. The chain combines TRBV2 with TRBJ1-5; unclear D gene. In germline, CDR1 is SNHLY, CDR2 FYNNEI. CDR3 length equals 13 residues. V gave up 7 bases and J gave up 0 bases, with 7 bases separating them.

A few counts support this clone. The chain recombines TRBV19 with TRBJ1-5; a possible D gene is TRBD1 (5 bases). Trimming removed 9 bases from V and 5 bases from J, with 17 bases in between. Germline V gives CDR1 LNHDA, CDR2 SQIVND (reference sequence). The CDR3 has 14 residues. This CDR3 reads CASSGGRVDQPQHF. For the CDR3, the DNA is TGTGCCAGCTCGGGGGGTCGGGTTGATCAGCCCCAGCATTTT.

This clone appeared once. The rearrangement links TRBV23-1 to TRBJ2-7, with 9 bases fitting TRBD1. TRBV23-1 is recorded as an ORF, its role being uncertain. V lost 2 bases to trimming and J lost 4 bases; unmatched junction nucleotides: 6. The CDR3 has 15 residues. The CDR3 sequence is CASSQPGDRAYEQYF. DNA of the CDR3: TGCGCCAGCAGTCAACCAGGGGACAGGGCGTACGAGCAGTACTTC.

The J gene is TRBJ2-5, the V gene TRBV5-4; 11 bases map to TRBD2. The CDR3 loop spans 17 amino acids. V lost 3 bases, J lost 2 bases, and 9 bases stayed unmatched. Germline V gene sequence: CDR1 SGHNT, CDR2 YYREEE (reference sequence). The CDR3 region has the DNA TGTGCCAGCAGCTCTAGCGGGAGGTTGGGGCCTCAAGAGACCCAGTACTTC. Its protein product is CASSSSGRLGPQETQYF.

The J gene is TRBJ2-3, the V gene TRBV9, with D possibly matching TRBD2 (6 bases). The V and J ends lost 0 bases and 5 bases respectively, with 16 bases between them. CDR3 length: 16 amino acids. Germline V lookup: CDR1 SGDLS, CDR2 YYNGEE. This CDR3 is CASSVVLSGGEDTQYF. CDR3 bases: TGTGCCAGCAGCGTAGTTTTGAGCGGCGGGGAAGATACGCAGTATTTT.

The CDR3 spells CAITTGYNQPQHF. The CDR3 coding sequence is TGTGCCATCACTACAGGGTACAATCAGCCCCAGCATTTT. This sequence joins TRBV10-3 and TRBJ1-5; D is possibly TRBD1 (6 bases). This CDR3 contains 13 residues. From germline, CDR1 is ENHRY and CDR2 SYGVKD. V was cut by 7 bases and J by 3 bases, with 10 bases left in between.

J is TRBJ1-2 and V is TRBV19, with D possibly TRBD1 on 6 matching bases. Germline V CDR1 and CDR2: LNHDA, SQIVND (reference sequence). The CDR3 is 15 residues long. The germline V and J ends were trimmed by 7 bases and 0 bases, with 15 bases remaining between them. The CDR3 protein is CASNEDRLTNYGYTF. In DNA, the CDR3 is TGTGCCAGTAACGAGGACAGACTCACTAACTATGGCTACACCTTC. Filled out from reference TRBV19 and TRBJ1-2, the complete variable domain reads DGGITQSPKYLFRKEGQNVTLSCEQNLNHDAMYWYRQDPGQGLRLIYYSQIVNDFQKGDIAEGYSVSREKKESFPLTVTSAQKNPTAFYLCASNEDRLTNYGYTFGSGTRLTVV.

This clone is a singleton in its sample. The gene calls are TRBV5-1 and TRBJ1-5, with D perhaps TRBD1 (5 bases). Germline V gives CDR1 SGHRS, CDR2 YFSETQ. The ends were cut back, 6 bases at V and 3 bases at J, with 16 bases in the middle. The CDR3 has 15 amino acids. CDR3: CASILRQSPNQPQHF. The CDR3 DNA reads as TGCGCCAGCATACTTAGACAGTCCCCCAATCAGCCCCAGCATTTT.

In its sample, this clone was seen a few times. The rearrangement joins TRBV10-3 to TRBJ1-2, with D possibly being TRBD1 (5 bases). Germline V lookup: CDR1 ENHRY, CDR2 SYGVKD. This CDR3 spans 12 amino acids. V lost 11 bases and J 4 bases, leaving 14 bases between the germline ends. The CDR3 nucleotides are TGTGCCGTCGCCGGGGGTATCTATGGCTACACCTTC. Translation: CAVAGGIYGYTF.

The V and J genes are TRBV2 and TRBJ2-4, with D possibly TRBD2 on 6 matching bases. CDR3 size: 15 residues. Germline loops: CDR1 SNHLY, CDR2 FYNNEI. Trimming removed 8 bases at V and 1 base at J, with 15 bases between. The CDR3 reads CASLEGRGAKNIQYF. The DNA for the CDR3 is TGTGCCAGCTTGGAGGGCCGAGGGGCCAAAAACATTCAGTACTTC.

The chain joins TRBV6-6 to TRBJ2-1, with 7 bases identical to TRBD2. The trim removed 3 bases at V and 2 bases at J, leaving 4 bases unmatched. The CDR3 runs to 15 residues. Per germline, CDR1 MNHNY and CDR2 SVGAGI (reference sequence). The CDR3 loop is CASSYRAGTYNEQFF. The CDR3 nucleotides are TGTGCCAGCAGTTATAGAGCGGGAACCTACAATGAGCAGTTCTTC.

The V gene is TRBV4-1, the J gene TRBJ2-3, with TRBD1 matching 7 bases. The junction had 7 bases not matched to a gene; V was cut back by 0 bases and J by 1 base. The CDR3 extends over 17 amino acids. Per germline, CDR1 MGHRA and CDR2 YSYEKL. CDR3 region: CASSQDRGQGGTDTQYF. The CDR3 DNA is TGCGCCAGCAGCCAAGACAGAGGGCAGGGGGGCACAGATACGCAGTATTTT.

V is TRBV5-1 and J is TRBJ1-6; D is ambiguous. CDR1 and CDR2 (germline): SGHRS, YFSETQ. V shed 1 base and J shed 5 bases, with 7 bases lying between them. The CDR3 is 14 amino acids. The CDR3 loop is CASSLYFDNSPLHF. For the CDR3, the DNA is TGCGCCAGCAGCTTGTACTTCGATAATTCACCCCTCCACTTT.

This clone was seen more than once but under ten times. The chain has TRBV7-2 and TRBJ2-5, with a weak D call TRBD1 (5 bases). V gave up 1 base and J gave up 3 bases, with 12 bases separating them. The CDR3 extends over 15 amino acids. Germline V gives CDR1 SGHTA, CDR2 FQGNSA. CDR3 amino acids: CASSLGGPVEETQYF. CDR3 bases: TGTGCCAGCAGCTTAGGGGGCCCGGTAGAAGAGACCCAGTACTTC.

The chain links TRBV27 to TRBJ2-2; no reliable D call. Germline V lookup: CDR1 MNHEY, CDR2 SMNVEV (reference sequence). Trimming took off 3 bases at V and 1 base at J, with 3 bases between the two ends. The CDR3 covers 13 residues. The CDR3 loop is CASSFLNTGELFF. The DNA of the CDR3 is TGTGCCAGCAGTTTCTTGAACACCGGGGAGCTGTTTTTT.

CDR3 in DNA: TGTGCCAGCAGCTTAGCCTCGGGACTAGCGCCCGATACGCAGTATTTT. This gives the protein CASSLASGLAPDTQYF. The V and J genes are TRBV11-2 and TRBJ2-3; TRBD2 agrees at 10 bases. Germline V gene sequence: CDR1 SGHAT, CDR2 FQNNGV. The CDR3 is 16 amino acids. The J segment lost 6 bases and the V segment lost 1 base, leaving 7 bases of the junction unmatched.